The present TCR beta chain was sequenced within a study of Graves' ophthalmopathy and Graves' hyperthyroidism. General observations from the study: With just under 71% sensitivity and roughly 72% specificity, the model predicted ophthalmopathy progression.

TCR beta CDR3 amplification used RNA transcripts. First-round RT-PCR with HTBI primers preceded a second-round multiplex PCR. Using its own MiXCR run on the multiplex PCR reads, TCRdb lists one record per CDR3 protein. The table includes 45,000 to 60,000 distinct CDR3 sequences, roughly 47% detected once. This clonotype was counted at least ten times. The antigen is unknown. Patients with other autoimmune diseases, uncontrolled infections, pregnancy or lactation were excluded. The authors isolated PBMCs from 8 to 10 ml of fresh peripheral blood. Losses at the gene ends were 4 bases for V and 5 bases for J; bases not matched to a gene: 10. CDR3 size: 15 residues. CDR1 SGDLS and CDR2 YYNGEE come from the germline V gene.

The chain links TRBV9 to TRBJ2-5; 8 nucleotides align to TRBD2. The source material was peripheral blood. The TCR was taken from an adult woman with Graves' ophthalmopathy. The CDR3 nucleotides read TGTGCCAGCAGCCCACCCACGGGAGGGCGGGAGACCCAGTACTTC. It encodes CASSPPTGGRETQYF. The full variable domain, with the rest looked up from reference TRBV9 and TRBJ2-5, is DSGVTQTPKHLITATGQRVTLRCSPRSGDLSVYWYQQSLDQGLQFLIQYYNGEERAKGNILERFSAQQFPDLHSELNLSSLELGDSALYFCASSPPTGGRETQYFGPGTRLLVL.